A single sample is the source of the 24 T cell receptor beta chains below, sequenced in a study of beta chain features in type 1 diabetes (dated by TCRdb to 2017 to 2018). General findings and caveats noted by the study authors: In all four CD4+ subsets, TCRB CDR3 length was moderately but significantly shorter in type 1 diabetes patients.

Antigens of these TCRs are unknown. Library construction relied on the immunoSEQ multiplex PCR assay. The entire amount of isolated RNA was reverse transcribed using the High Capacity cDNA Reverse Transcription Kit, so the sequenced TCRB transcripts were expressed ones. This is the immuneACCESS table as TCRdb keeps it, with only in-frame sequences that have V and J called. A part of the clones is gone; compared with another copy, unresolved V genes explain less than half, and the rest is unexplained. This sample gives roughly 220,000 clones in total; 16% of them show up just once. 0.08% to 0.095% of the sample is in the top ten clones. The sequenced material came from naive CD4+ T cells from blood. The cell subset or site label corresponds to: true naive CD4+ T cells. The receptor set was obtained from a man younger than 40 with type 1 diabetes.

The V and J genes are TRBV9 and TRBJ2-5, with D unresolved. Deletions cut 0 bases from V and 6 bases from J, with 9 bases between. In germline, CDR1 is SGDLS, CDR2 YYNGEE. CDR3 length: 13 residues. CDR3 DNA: TGTGCCAGCAGCGTAGAGGGTAGGAAGACCCAGTACTTC. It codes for CASSVEGRKTQYF.

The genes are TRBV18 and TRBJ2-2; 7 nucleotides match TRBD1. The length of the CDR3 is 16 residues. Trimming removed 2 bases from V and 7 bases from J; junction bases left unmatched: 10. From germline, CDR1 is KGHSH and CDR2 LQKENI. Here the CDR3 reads CASSPIHRGGDGELFF. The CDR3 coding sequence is TGTGCCAGCTCACCAATACACAGGGGCGGTGACGGGGAGCTGTTTTTT.

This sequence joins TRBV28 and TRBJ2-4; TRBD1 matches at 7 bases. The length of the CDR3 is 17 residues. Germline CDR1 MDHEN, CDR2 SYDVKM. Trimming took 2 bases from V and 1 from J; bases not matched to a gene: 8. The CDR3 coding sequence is TGTGCCAGCAGTTTAACTCAGGGGGAGAGGGCCAAAAACATTCAGTACTTC. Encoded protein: CASSLTQGERAKNIQYF.

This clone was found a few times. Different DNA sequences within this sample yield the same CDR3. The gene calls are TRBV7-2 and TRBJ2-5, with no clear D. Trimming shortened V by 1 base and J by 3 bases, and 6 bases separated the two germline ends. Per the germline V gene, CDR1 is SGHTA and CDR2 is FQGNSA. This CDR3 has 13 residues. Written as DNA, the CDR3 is TGTGCCAGCAGCTTAGTTAGGGAAGAGACCCAGTACTTC. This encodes CASSLVREETQYF.

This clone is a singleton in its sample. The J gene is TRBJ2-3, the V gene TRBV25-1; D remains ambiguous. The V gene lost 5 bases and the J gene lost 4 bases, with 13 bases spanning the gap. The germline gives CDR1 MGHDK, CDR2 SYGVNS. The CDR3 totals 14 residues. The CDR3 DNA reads TGTGCCAGCAGTAAATTCGGCCAACCAGATACGCAGTATTTT. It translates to CASSKFGQPDTQYF.

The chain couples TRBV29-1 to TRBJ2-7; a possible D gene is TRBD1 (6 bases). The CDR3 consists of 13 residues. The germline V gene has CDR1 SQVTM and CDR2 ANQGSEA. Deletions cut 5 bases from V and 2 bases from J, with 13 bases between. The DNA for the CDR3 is TGCAGCGTTCTACAGGGTTGGGCCTACGAGCAGTACTTC. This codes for CSVLQGWAYEQYF.

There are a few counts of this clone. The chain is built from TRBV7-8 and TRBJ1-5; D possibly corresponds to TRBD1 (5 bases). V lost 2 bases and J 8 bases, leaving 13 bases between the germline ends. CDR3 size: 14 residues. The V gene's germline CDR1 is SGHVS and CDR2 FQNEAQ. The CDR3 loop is CASSLRTPREPQHF. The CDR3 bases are TGTGCCAGCAGCTTACGGACTCCCAGGGAGCCCCAGCATTTT.

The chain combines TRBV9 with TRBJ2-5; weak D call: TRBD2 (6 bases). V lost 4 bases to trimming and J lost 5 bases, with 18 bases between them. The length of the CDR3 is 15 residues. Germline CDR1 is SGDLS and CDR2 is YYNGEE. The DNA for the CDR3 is TGTGCCAGCAGCTGGGGTGGAGGGAGCCGGGAGACCCAGTACTTC. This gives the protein CASSWGGGSRETQYF.

The CDR3 protein is CASSPRTGTEAFF. The CDR3 DNA follows: TGCGCCAGCAGCCCAAGGACAGGGACTGAAGCTTTCTTT. This chain joins TRBV5-1 and TRBJ1-1, with 8 bases matching TRBD1. Per the germline V gene, CDR1 is SGHRS and CDR2 is YFSETQ. J was trimmed by 5 bases and V by 4 bases; bases with no gene match: 4. The CDR3 has 13 amino acids.

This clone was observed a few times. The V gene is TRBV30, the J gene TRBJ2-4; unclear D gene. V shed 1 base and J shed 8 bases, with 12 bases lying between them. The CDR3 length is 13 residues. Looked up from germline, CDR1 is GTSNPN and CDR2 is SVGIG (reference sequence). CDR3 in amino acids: CAWSAGVKDIQYF. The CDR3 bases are TGTGCCTGGAGTGCTGGGGTTAAGGACATTCAGTACTTC.

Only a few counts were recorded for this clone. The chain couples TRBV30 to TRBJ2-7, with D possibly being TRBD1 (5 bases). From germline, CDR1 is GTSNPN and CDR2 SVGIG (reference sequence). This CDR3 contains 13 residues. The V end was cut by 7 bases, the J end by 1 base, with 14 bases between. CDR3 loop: CALSQGGSYEQYF. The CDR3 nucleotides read TGTGCCTTGAGCCAGGGTGGGTCCTACGAGCAGTACTTC.

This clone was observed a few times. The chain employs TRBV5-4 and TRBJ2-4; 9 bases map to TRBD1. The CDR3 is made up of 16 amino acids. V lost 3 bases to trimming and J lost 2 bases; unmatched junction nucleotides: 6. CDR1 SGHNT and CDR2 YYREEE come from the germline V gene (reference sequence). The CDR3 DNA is TGTGCCAGCAGCTCGGGACAGGGAAGGACCAAAAACATTCAGTACTTC. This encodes CASSSGQGRTKNIQYF.

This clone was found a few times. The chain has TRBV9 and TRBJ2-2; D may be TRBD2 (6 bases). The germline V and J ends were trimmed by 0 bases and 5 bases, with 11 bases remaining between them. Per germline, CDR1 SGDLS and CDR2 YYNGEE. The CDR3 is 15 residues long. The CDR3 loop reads CASSVEVRGTGELFF. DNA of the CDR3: TGTGCCAGCAGCGTAGAAGTGCGGGGAACCGGGGAGCTGTTTTTT. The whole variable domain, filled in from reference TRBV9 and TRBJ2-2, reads DSGVTQTPKHLITATGQRVTLRCSPRSGDLSVYWYQQSLDQGLQFLIQYYNGEERAKGNILERFSAQQFPDLHSELNLSSLELGDSALYFCASSVEVRGTGELFFGEGSRLTVL.

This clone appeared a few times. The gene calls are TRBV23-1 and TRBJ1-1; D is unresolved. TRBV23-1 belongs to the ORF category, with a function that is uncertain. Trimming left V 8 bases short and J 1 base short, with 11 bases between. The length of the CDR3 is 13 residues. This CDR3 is CASSRSSNTEAFF. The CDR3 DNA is TGCGCCAGCTCTCGGAGTTCGAACACTGAAGCTTTCTTT.

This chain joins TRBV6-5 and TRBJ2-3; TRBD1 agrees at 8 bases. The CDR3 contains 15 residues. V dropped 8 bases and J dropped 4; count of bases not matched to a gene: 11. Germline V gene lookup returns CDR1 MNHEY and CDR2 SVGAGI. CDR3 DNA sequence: TGTGCCAGCCGGATCGGACAGGGTTCAGCAGATACGCAGTATTTT. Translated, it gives CASRIGQGSADTQYF.

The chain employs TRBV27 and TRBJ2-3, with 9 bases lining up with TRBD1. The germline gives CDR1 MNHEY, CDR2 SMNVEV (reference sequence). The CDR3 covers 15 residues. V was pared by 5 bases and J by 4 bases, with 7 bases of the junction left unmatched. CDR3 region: CASSERDRVPDTQYF. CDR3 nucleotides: TGTGCCAGCAGTGAGAGGGACAGGGTCCCAGATACGCAGTATTTT.

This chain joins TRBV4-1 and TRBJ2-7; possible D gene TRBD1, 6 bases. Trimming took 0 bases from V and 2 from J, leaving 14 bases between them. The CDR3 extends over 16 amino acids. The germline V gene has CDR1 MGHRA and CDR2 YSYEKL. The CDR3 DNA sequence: TGCGCCAGCAGCCAAGATCGGACAGAGAGACCCTACGAGCAGTACTTC. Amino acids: CASSQDRTERPYEQYF.

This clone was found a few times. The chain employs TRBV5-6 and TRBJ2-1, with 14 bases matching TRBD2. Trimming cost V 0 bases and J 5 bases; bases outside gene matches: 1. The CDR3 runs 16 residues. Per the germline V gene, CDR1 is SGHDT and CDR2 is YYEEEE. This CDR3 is CASSLVTSGRDNEQFF. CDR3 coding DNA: TGTGCCAGCAGCTTGGTGACTAGCGGGAGGGACAATGAGCAGTTCTTC. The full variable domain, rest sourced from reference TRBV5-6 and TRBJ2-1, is DAGVTQSPTHLIKTRGQQVTLRCSPKSGHDTVSWYQQALGQGPQFIFQYYEEEERQRGNFPDRFSGHQFPNYSSELNVNALLLGDSALYLCASSLVTSGRDNEQFFGPGTRLTVL.

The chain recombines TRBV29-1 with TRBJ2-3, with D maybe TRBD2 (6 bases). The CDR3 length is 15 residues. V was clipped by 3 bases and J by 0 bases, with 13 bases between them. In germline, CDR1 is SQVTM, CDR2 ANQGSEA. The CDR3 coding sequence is TGCAGCGTTGAGATTGGGGCGGGAAGCACAGATACGCAGTATTTT. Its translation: CSVEIGAGSTDTQYF.

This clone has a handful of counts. The CDR3 reads CASRRTDNTEAFF. The CDR3 DNA reads TGTGCCAGCCGAAGGACAGATAACACTGAAGCTTTCTTT. The chain has TRBV14 and TRBJ1-1, with a tentative D call TRBD1 (6 bases). CDR1 and CDR2 (germline): SGHDN, FVKESK. Deletions cut 8 bases from V and 2 bases from J, with 12 bases between. The CDR3 sequence is 13 residues long.

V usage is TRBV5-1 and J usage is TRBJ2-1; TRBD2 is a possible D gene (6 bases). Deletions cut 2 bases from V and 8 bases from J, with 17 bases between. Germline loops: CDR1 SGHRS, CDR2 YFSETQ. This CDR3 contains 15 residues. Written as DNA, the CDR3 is TGCGCCAGCAGCTTCCTGACGGGAGAGGTTCATGAGCAGTTCTTC. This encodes CASSFLTGEVHEQFF.

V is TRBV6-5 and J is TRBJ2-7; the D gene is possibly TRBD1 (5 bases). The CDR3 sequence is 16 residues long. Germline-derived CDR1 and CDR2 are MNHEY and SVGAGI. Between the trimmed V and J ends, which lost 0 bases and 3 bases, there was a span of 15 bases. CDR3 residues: CASSYSGVATHYEQYF. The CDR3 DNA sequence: TGTGCCAGCAGTTACTCAGGGGTTGCTACCCACTACGAGCAGTACTTC.

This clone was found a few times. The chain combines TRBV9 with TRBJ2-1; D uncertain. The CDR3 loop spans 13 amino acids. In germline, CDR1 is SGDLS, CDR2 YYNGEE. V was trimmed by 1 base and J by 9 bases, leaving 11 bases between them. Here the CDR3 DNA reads TGTGCCAGCAGCGTATCGCCCAATGTTGAGCAGTTCTTC. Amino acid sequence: CASSVSPNVEQFF. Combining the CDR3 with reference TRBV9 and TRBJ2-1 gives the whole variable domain DSGVTQTPKHLITATGQRVTLRCSPRSGDLSVYWYQQSLDQGLQFLIQYYNGEERAKGNILERFSAQQFPDLHSELNLSSLELGDSALYFCASSVSPNVEQFFGPGTRLTVL.

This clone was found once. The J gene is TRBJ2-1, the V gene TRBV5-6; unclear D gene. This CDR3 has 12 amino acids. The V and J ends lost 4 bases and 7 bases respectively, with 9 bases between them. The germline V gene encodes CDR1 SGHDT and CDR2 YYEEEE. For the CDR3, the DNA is TGTGCCAGCAGCCTGATGAGGAATGAGCAGTTCTTC. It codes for CASSLMRNEQFF.